The TCR beta chain under discussion was sequenced for a study of PD-1 blockade in classical Hodgkin lymphoma. Profiling relied on immunoSEQ multiplex PCR, and the TCRdb table lists in-frame clones only, not all of them. This table has about 9,500 clones, around 84% appearing once. Germline V gene sequence: CDR1 MNHEY, CDR2 SMNVEV (reference sequence). The CDR3 runs to 14 residues. The J segment lost 10 bases and the V segment lost 3 bases, leaving 6 bases of the junction unmatched. As for time point: newly diagnosed, previously untreated cHL patient sample. Thawed PBMCs supplied CD8+ T cells via magnetic negative selection. Findings and caveats of the study: TCR diversity at baseline was reported to be reduced in newly diagnosed patients relative to healthy donors.

As concerns this clone: The antigen is not known.

The specimen sequenced was CD8+ T cells from blood. The chain combines TRBV27 with TRBJ1-3; 10 bases map to TRBD1. The TCR sequence derives from a human donor with classical Hodgkin lymphoma. The CDR3 DNA reads as TGTGCCAGCAGTTTCAGCCGGGACAGGGGAACCATATATTTT. This encodes CASSFSRDRGTIYF.